Sample share makes the clone carrying this TCR beta chain large (0.1 to 1%). Its antigen is still unknown. The CDR3 loop spans 13 amino acids. V was shortened by 5 bases and J by 0 bases, with 6 bases between the two germline ends. The germline V gene has CDR1 SGHTA and CDR2 FQGNSA. The sample's time point: sample taken at primary tumor resection. These data are taken from a study of spatial heterogeneity in lung cancer. Notes on the study in general: Counts that tracked tumor mutation counts were those of expanded intratumoral alpha and beta TCRs.

MiXCR was run by TCRdb on the 5' RACE reads, yielding one entry per CDR3 protein. The repertoire holds fewer than 20,000 distinct CDR3 sequences, with roughly 5.8% as singletons. The rearrangement joins TRBV7-2 to TRBJ2-3; no firm D call. The source of this sequence is a female donor with early-stage non-small cell lung cancer. Sequencing was performed on lung tumor tissue, taken at surgery. CDR3 protein: CASSRASTDTQYF. DNA for the CDR3: TGTGCCAGCAGCCGGGCTAGCACAGATACGCAGTATTTT.